This T cell receptor (beta chain) is drawn from a study of T-cell memory formation after mild COVID-19. Overall study context: Largely donor-specific TCR clusters were found.

TCRdb called the 5' RACE reads again in MiXCR, with one record for every CDR3 protein. The sample lists a few hundred thousand distinct CDR3 sequences, around 15% occurring once. This clonotype has just a few counts. The antigen is unknown. The CDR3 spans 16 residues. CDR1 ENHRY and CDR2 SYGVKD come from the germline V gene. V lost 4 bases to trimming and J lost 4 bases, with 14 bases between them. Overall study findings and caveats: Prior to infection, memory already included some responding clones, suggesting cross-reactive memory joined. Clones that shrank (day 15 to 85) were balanced CD4/CD8, whereas later expanders leaned CD4+.

This clonotype was sampled from a man aged 18 to 30 who had mild COVID-19 (a few samples of this study predate the infection). Cell type and time point are not known. The rearrangement links TRBV10-3 to TRBJ1-6, with a weak D call TRBD1 (5 bases). Sequencing input: PBMCs or a T cell subset sorted from them (not recorded which). The DNA of the CDR3 is TGTGCCATCAGTGCTGTTAGGGACGATTATAATTCACCCCTCCACTTT. This translates into CAISAVRDDYNSPLHF.